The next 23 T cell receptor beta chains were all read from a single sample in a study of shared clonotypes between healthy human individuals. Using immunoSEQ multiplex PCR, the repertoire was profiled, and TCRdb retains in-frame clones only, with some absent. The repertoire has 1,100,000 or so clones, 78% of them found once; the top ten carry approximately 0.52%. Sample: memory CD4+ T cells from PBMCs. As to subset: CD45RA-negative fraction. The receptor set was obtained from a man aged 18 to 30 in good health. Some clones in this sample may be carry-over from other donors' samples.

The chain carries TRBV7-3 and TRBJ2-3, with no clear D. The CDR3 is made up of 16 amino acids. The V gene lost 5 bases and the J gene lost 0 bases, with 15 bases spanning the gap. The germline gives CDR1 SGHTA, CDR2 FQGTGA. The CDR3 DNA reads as TGTGCCAGCAGCCCCAATTACGGGCGTAGCACAGATACGCAGTATTTT. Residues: CASSPNYGRSTDTQYF.

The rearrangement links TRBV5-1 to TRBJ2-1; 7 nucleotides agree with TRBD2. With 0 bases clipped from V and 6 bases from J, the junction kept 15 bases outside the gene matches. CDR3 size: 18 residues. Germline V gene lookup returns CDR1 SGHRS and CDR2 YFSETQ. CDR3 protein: CASSLVPRAGVGVNEQFF. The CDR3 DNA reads TGCGCCAGCAGCTTGGTGCCGAGGGCGGGAGTGGGGGTCAATGAGCAGTTCTTC.

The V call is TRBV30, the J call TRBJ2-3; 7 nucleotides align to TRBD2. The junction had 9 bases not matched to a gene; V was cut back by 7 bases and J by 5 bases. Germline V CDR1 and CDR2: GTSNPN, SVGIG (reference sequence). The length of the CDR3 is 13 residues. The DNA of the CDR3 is TGTGCCTCCGGGACTACCACTCGAGATACGCAGTATTTT. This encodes CASGTTTRDTQYF.

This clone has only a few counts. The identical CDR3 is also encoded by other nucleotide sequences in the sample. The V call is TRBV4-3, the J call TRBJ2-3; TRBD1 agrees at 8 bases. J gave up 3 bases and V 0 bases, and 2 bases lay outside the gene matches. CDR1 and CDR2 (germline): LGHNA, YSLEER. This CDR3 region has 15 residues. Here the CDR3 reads CASSQDTGGTDTQYF. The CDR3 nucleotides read TGCGCCAGCAGCCAAGATACAGGGGGAACAGATACGCAGTATTTT.

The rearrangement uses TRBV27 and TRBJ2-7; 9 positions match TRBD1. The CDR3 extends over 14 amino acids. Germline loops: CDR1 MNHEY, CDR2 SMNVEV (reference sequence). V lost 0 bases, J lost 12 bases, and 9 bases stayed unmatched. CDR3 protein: CASSLSGAGQGWYF. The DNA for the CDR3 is TGTGCCAGCAGTTTATCGGGGGCCGGACAGGGGTGGTACTTC.

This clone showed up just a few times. CDR3 in amino acids: CASSLGSGSEKLFF. CDR3 DNA sequence: TGTGCCAGCAGCTTGGGCTCGGGGAGTGAAAAACTGTTTTTT. The V gene is TRBV5-4, the J gene TRBJ1-4, with no clear D. V was pared by 0 bases and J by 7 bases, with 10 bases between. Germline values: CDR1 SGHNT, CDR2 YYREEE (reference sequence). The CDR3 length is 14 residues.

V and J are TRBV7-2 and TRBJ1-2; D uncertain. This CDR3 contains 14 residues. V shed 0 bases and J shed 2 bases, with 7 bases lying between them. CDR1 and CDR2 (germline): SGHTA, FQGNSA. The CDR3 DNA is TGTGCCAGCAGCTTAGCGCGACGGAACTATGGCTACACCTTC. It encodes CASSLARRNYGYTF.

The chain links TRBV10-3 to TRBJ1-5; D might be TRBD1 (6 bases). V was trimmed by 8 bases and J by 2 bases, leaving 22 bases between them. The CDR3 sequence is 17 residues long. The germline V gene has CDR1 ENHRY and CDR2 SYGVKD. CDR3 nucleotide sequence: TGTGCCATCGGGGGCTCAGGGCCCGGGGGACGCAATCAGCCCCAGCATTTT. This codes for CAIGGSGPGGRNQPQHF.

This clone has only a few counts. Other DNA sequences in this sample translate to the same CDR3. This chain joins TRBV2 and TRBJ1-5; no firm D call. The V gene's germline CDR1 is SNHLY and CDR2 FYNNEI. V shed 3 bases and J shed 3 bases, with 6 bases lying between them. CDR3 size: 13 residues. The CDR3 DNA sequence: TGTGCCAGCAGTGACAGGATCAATCAGCCCCAGCATTTT. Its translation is CASSDRINQPQHF.

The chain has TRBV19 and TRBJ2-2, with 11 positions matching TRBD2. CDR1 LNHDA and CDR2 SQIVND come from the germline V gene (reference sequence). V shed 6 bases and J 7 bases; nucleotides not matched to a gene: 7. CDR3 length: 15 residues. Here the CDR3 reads CASRTSGRRIGELFF. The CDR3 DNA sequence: TGTGCCAGTAGAACTAGCGGGAGACGTATCGGGGAGCTGTTTTTT.

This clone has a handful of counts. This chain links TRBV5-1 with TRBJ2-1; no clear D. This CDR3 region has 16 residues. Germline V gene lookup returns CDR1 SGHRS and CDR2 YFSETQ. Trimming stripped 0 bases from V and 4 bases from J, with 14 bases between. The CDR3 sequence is CASSLEVWSRYNEQFF. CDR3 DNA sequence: TGCGCCAGCAGCTTGGAGGTTTGGTCCAGATACAATGAGCAGTTCTTC.

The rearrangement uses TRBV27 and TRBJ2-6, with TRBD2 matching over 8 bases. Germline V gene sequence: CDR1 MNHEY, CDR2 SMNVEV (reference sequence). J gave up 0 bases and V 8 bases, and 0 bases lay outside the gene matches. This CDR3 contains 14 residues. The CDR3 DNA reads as TGTGCCAGCGCGGGGGGCTCTGGGGCCAACGTCCTGACTTTC. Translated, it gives CASAGGSGANVLTF.

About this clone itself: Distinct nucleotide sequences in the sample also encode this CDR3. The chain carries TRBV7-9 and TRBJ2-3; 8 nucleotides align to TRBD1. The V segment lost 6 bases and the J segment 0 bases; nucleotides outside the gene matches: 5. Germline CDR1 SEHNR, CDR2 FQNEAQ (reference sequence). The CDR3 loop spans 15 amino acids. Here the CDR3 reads CASSRGQGSTDTQYF. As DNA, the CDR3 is TGTGCCAGCAGTCGCGGACAGGGTAGCACAGATACGCAGTATTTT.

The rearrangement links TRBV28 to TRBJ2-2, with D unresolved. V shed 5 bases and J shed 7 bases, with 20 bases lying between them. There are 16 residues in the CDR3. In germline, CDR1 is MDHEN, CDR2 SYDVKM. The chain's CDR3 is CASSPQRPGSFGELFF. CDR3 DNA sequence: TGTGCCAGCAGTCCACAGAGGCCAGGAAGTTTCGGGGAGCTGTTTTTT.

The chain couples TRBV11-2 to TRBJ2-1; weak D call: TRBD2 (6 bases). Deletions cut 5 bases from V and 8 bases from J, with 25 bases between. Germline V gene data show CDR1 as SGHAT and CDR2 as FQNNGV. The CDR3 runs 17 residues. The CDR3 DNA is TGTGCCAGCAGCCTCCGACTAGGTTCGCCGGTAGTTGATGAGCAGTTCTTC. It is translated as CASSLRLGSPVVDEQFF.

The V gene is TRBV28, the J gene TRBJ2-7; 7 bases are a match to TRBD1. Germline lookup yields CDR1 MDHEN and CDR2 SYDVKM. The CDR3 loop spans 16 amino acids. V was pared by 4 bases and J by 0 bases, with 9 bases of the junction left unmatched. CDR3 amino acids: CASSYKQGTLSYEQYF. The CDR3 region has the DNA TGTGCCAGCAGTTACAAACAGGGGACCCTCTCCTACGAGCAGTACTTC. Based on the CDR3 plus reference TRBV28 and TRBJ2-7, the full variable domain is DVKVTQSSRYLVKRTGEKVFLECVQDMDHENMFWYRQDPGLGLRLIYFSYDVKMKEKGDIPEGYSVSREKKERFSLILESASTNQTSMYLCASSYKQGTLSYEQYFGPGTRLTVT.

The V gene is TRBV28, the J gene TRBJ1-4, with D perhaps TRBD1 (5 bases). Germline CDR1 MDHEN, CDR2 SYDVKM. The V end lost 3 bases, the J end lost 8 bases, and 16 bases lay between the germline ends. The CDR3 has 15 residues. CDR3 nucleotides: TGTGCCAGCAGTTTGATTGGGACCCGTTGGGAAAAACTGTTTTTT. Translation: CASSLIGTRWEKLFF.

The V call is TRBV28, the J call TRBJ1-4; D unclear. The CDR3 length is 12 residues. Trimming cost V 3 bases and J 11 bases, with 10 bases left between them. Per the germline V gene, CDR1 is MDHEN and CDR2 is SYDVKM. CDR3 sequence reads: CASSLTDQKLFF. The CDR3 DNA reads TGTGCCAGCAGTTTGACGGACCAGAAACTGTTTTTT.

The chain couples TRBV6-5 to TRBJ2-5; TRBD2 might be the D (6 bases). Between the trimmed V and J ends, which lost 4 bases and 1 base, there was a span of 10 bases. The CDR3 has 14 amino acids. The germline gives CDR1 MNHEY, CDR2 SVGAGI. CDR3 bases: TGTGCCAGCAGTTCCCCTAGCGTCCAAGAGACCCAGTACTTC. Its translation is CASSSPSVQETQYF.

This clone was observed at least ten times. This CDR3 is CASPPLDQANYGYTF. Here the CDR3 DNA reads TGTGCCAGCCCCCCCCTGGACCAAGCTAACTATGGCTACACCTTC. V and J are TRBV6-4 and TRBJ1-2; D gene unclear. From germline, CDR1 is MRHNA and CDR2 SNTAGT. V lost 8 bases, J lost 0 bases, and 16 bases lay in between. This CDR3 is built from 15 residues.

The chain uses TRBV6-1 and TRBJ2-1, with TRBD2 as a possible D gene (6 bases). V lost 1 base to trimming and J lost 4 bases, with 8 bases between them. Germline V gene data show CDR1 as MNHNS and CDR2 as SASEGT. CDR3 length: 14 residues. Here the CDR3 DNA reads TGTGCCAGCAGTGAAGTCGGGAGTTACAATGAGCAGTTCTTC. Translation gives CASSEVGSYNEQFF.

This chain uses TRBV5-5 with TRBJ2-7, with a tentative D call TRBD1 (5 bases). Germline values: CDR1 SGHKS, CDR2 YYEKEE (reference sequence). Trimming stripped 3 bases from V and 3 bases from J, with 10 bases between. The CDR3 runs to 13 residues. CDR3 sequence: CASSSLDSYEQYF. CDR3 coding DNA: TGTGCCAGCAGCTCTTTAGACAGCTACGAGCAGTACTTC.

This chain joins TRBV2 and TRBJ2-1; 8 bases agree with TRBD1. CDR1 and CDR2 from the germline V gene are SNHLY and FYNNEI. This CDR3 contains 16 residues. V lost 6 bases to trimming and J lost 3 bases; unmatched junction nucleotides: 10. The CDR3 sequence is CASRTGVGPYYNEQFF. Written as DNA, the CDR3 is TGTGCCAGCAGGACAGGGGTAGGGCCCTACTACAATGAGCAGTTCTTC.